The 23 T cell receptor beta chains in this list originate from one sample, sequenced in a study of shared clonotypes between healthy human individuals. The assay was immunoSEQ multiplex PCR, and TCRdb's table has in-frame clones only and misses some. The sample includes hundreds of thousands of clones, 73% of them seen just once. What was sequenced was memory CD4+ T cells sorted from blood. Subset of the sample: CD45RA-negative fraction. These TCRs come from a woman aged 25 to 45 in good health.

The chain carries TRBV18 and TRBJ2-4; a possible D gene is TRBD1 (5 bases). With 1 base removed from V and 15 bases from J, the gap between germline ends came to 16 bases. Germline loops: CDR1 KGHSH, CDR2 LQKENI. The CDR3 has 13 residues. The CDR3 nucleotides read TGTGCCAGCTCACCACAAAGGCTTTCCAGGGTGTACTTC. Protein sequence: CASSPQRLSRVYF. The whole variable domain, filled in from reference TRBV18 and TRBJ2-4, reads NAGVMQNPRHLVRRRGQEARLRCSPMKGHSHVYWYRQLPEEGLKFMVYLQKENIIDESGMPKERFSAEFPKEGPSILRIQQVVRGDSAAYFCASSPQRLSRVYFGAGTRLSVL.

This clone was seen only a few times. In the same sample, other DNA sequences code for this CDR3. This chain uses TRBV28 with TRBJ2-5; no firm D call. The V end was cut by 4 bases, the J end by 1 base, with 7 bases between. The CDR3 consists of 13 residues. The germline V gene encodes CDR1 MDHEN and CDR2 SYDVKM. The CDR3 sequence is CASSSSSQETQYF. The CDR3 bases are TGTGCCAGCAGTTCCTCTTCCCAAGAGACCCAGTACTTC.

This clone was observed a few times. J is TRBJ2-3 and V is TRBV2; D ambiguous. The germline V gene encodes CDR1 SNHLY and CDR2 FYNNEI. Trimming removed 8 bases from V and 2 bases from J, with 14 bases in between. The CDR3 totals 14 residues. In nucleotides, the CDR3 is TGTGCCAGCTCCTGGTGGGGAAACACAGATACGCAGTATTTT. The encoded protein is CASSWWGNTDTQYF. The full variable domain, its missing parts supplied by reference TRBV2 and TRBJ2-3, is EPEVTQTPSHQVTQMGQEVILRCVPISNHLYFYWYRQILGQKVEFLVSFYNNEISEKSEIFDDQFSVERPDGSNFTLKIRSTKLEDSAMYFCASSWWGNTDTQYFGPGTRLTVL.

Concerning this clone: The same CDR3 is also encoded by other DNA sequences in this sample. This chain links TRBV7-9 with TRBJ2-5; D remains ambiguous. Germline V gene lookup returns CDR1 SEHNR and CDR2 FQNEAQ (reference sequence). Trimming shortened V by 1 base and J by 2 bases, and 2 bases separated the two germline ends. This CDR3 spans 12 amino acids. The CDR3 protein is CASSLEQETQYF. DNA of the CDR3: TGTGCCAGCAGCTTAGAACAAGAGACCCAGTACTTC.

The chain links TRBV5-1 to TRBJ2-2; D not resolved. The CDR3 spans 14 residues. Germline V gives CDR1 SGHRS, CDR2 YFSETQ. With 0 bases removed from V and 3 bases from J, the gap between germline ends came to 6 bases. The DNA of the CDR3 is TGCGCCAGCAGCTTGGGGTGGGACACCGGGGAGCTGTTTTTT. Amino acids: CASSLGWDTGELFF.

The gene calls are TRBV11-2 and TRBJ2-7; maybe TRBD1 (7 bases). Germline CDR1 and CDR2: SGHAT and FQNNGV. The CDR3 consists of 12 residues. V dropped 4 bases and J dropped 7 bases, with 11 bases sitting between them. CDR3: CASSSQGGEQYF. The CDR3 bases are TGTGCCAGCAGCTCCCAGGGGGGAGAGCAGTACTTC.

The chain joins TRBV7-3 to TRBJ2-7, with D hard to call. Germline V lookup: CDR1 SGHTA, CDR2 FQGTGA. V lost 5 bases and J lost 2, with 13 bases in between. The CDR3 runs 14 residues. This CDR3 reads CASSPPGSPYEQYF. As DNA, the CDR3 is TGTGCCAGCAGCCCCCCCGGATCACCCTACGAGCAGTACTTC. The full variable domain, completed using reference TRBV7-3 and TRBJ2-7, is GAGVSQTPSNKVTEKGKYVELRCDPISGHTALYWYRQSLGQGPEFLIYFQGTGAADDSGLPNDRFFAVRPEGSVSTLKIQRTERGDSAVYLCASSPPGSPYEQYFGPGTRLTVT.

J is TRBJ1-3 and V is TRBV30, with 8 bases matching TRBD1. The V and J ends lost 8 bases and 1 base, in that order; junction bases with no gene match: 10. This CDR3 is built from 15 residues. The germline V gene has CDR1 GTSNPN and CDR2 SVGIG (reference sequence). CDR3 nucleotides: TGTGCCCGCTCCCGACAGGGGAGTTCTGGAAACACCATATATTTT. Its translation is CARSRQGSSGNTIYF.

The chain has TRBV18 and TRBJ2-1; either TRBD1 or TRBD2 may supply D (5 bases each). The CDR3 runs 15 residues. V was trimmed by 3 bases and J by 5 bases, leaving 14 bases between them. The V gene's germline CDR1 is KGHSH and CDR2 LQKENI. CDR3 coding DNA: TGTGCCAGCTCACCTAGCCCTCAGGGACACAATGAGCAGTTCTTC. It translates to CASSPSPQGHNEQFF.

The rearrangement joins TRBV19 to TRBJ1-1, with 7 bases aligning to TRBD1. The V gene's germline CDR1 is LNHDA and CDR2 SQIVND (reference sequence). V was pared by 6 bases and J by 1 base, with 2 bases of the junction left unmatched. This CDR3 has 13 residues. The CDR3 protein is CASSGQENTEAFF. The CDR3 bases are TGTGCCAGTAGCGGACAGGAGAACACTGAAGCTTTCTTT.

J is TRBJ2-7 and V is TRBV11-2; 8 bases are a match to TRBD1. Germline V gene lookup returns CDR1 SGHAT and CDR2 FQNNGV. The CDR3 is made up of 15 amino acids. The V and J ends lost 5 bases and 2 bases, in that order; junction bases with no gene match: 8. The DNA for the CDR3 is TGTGCCAGCAGCCTCTCAGGGGGCAAAACCTACGAGCAGTACTTC. This gives the protein CASSLSGGKTYEQYF.

V and J are TRBV10-3 and TRBJ1-5; a weak D match, TRBD1 (5 bases). V lost 8 bases and J 6 bases, leaving 17 bases between the germline ends. This CDR3 region has 14 residues. Per the germline V gene, CDR1 is ENHRY and CDR2 is SYGVKD. This CDR3 is CAIGPGPGGQPQHF. The CDR3 DNA reads as TGTGCCATCGGACCGGGACCTGGGGGTCAGCCCCAGCATTTT.

The gene calls are TRBV14 and TRBJ2-3; no definite D call. Germline V gene lookup returns CDR1 SGHDN and CDR2 FVKESK. V was pared by 2 bases and J by 6 bases, with 12 bases between. CDR3 length: 14 amino acids. CDR3: CASSQFGSSDTQYF. CDR3 DNA sequence: TGTGCCAGCAGCCAATTCGGCAGTTCCGATACGCAGTATTTT. Full variable domain (outside the CDR3, taken from reference TRBV14 and TRBJ2-3): EAGVTQFPSHSVIEKGQTVTLRCDPISGHDNLYWYRRVMGKEIKFLLHFVKESKQDESGMPNNRFLAERTGGTYSTLKVQPAELEDSGVYFCASSQFGSSDTQYFGPGTRLTVL.

This clone appeared a few times. V usage is TRBV6-5 and J usage is TRBJ1-1; the D gene is possibly TRBD1 (5 bases). The CDR3 consists of 13 residues. The V end was cut by 6 bases, the J end by 7 bases, with 15 bases between. Germline V gene data show CDR1 as MNHEY and CDR2 as SVGAGI. CDR3 protein: CASRSGTESEAFF. The CDR3 bases are TGTGCCAGCAGATCCGGGACGGAAAGTGAAGCTTTCTTT.

The chain joins TRBV5-4 to TRBJ2-3; 7 nucleotides align to TRBD2. This CDR3 spans 15 amino acids. V was clipped by 1 base and J by 2 bases; unmatched bases: 4. Looked up from germline, CDR1 is SGHNT and CDR2 is YYREEE (reference sequence). CDR3 sequence: CASSLPGTNTDTQYF. The CDR3 nucleotides are TGTGCCAGCAGCTTGCCTGGGACTAACACAGATACGCAGTATTTT.

The chain recombines TRBV7-3 with TRBJ1-2; no clear D gene. V shed 3 bases and J shed 5 bases, with 7 bases lying between them. Per the germline V gene, CDR1 is SGHTA and CDR2 is FQGTGA. The CDR3 totals 12 residues. CDR3 residues: CASSLRGYGYTF. CDR3 nucleotide sequence: TGTGCCAGCAGCTTGCGGGGATATGGCTACACCTTC.

CDR3 sequence reads: CASRAGPQETQYF. CDR3 DNA: TGCGCCAGCAGAGCTGGACCCCAAGAGACCCAGTACTTC. V gene TRBV5-1 combines with J gene TRBJ2-5; D remains unclear. Trimming left V 5 bases short and J 1 base short, with 9 bases between. CDR1 is SGHRS, CDR2 YFSETQ, per germline. The CDR3 is made up of 13 amino acids.

V and J are TRBV28 and TRBJ1-5; D not resolved. The CDR3 totals 15 residues. CDR1 and CDR2 (germline): MDHEN, SYDVKM. Trimming stripped 1 base from V and 1 base from J, with 8 bases between. CDR3 region: CASSLLLVSNQPQHF. Written as DNA, the CDR3 is TGTGCCAGCAGTTTATTGCTAGTGAGCAATCAGCCCCAGCATTTT.

The chain has TRBV19 and TRBJ2-1; D call uncertain. Trimming pared 1 base from V and 5 bases from J, leaving 6 bases between. The V gene's germline CDR1 is LNHDA and CDR2 SQIVND (reference sequence). The CDR3 sequence is 13 residues long. The CDR3 sequence: CASSIADHNEQFF. The CDR3 coding sequence is TGTGCCAGTAGTATAGCTGACCACAATGAGCAGTTCTTC.

J is TRBJ2-7 and V is TRBV5-1; a possible D gene is TRBD2 (6 bases). The CDR3 spans 14 residues. Trimming removed 6 bases at V and 3 bases at J, with 16 bases between. Germline V gives CDR1 SGHRS, CDR2 YFSETQ. In nucleotides, the CDR3 is TGCGCCAGCATCCCTGGGACTGGGAACTACGAGCAGTACTTC. Protein product: CASIPGTGNYEQYF.

This chain connects TRBV5-1 to TRBJ2-2, with 7 bases fitting TRBD1. This CDR3 region has 15 residues. The ends lost 4 bases at V and 1 base at J; junction bases unmatched: 4. Germline lookup yields CDR1 SGHRS and CDR2 YFSETQ. The DNA of the CDR3 is TGCGCCAGCAGCGAAGGGACAGAGAACACCGGGGAGCTGTTTTTT. It encodes CASSEGTENTGELFF.

V and J are TRBV4-2 and TRBJ2-7, with D maybe TRBD1 (6 bases). CDR3 length: 15 amino acids. Germline CDR1 reads LGHNA; CDR2 reads YNFKEQ. The ends were cut back, 4 bases at V and 2 bases at J, with 15 bases in the middle. Here the CDR3 DNA reads TGTGCCAGCAGCCCGTCAAACAGGGCCACCTACGAGCAGTACTTC. This translates into CASSPSNRATYEQYF.

This chain's CDR3 is CASSLYGRGRETQYF. DNA of the CDR3: TGTGCCAGCAGTTTATATGGCAGGGGGCGGGAGACCCAGTACTTC. This chain connects TRBV28 to TRBJ2-5; 8 bases match TRBD1. The CDR3 has 15 residues. V dropped 1 base and J dropped 5; count of bases not matched to a gene: 6. The germline gives CDR1 MDHEN, CDR2 SYDVKM. Using reference TRBV28 and TRBJ2-5 for the parts outside the CDR3, the full variable domain is DVKVTQSSRYLVKRTGEKVFLECVQDMDHENMFWYRQDPGLGLRLIYFSYDVKMKEKGDIPEGYSVSREKKERFSLILESASTNQTSMYLCASSLYGRGRETQYFGPGTRLLVL.